A selection of T cell receptor beta chains follows, all from one sample in a study of blood T cell repertoires in COVID-19. TCRdb keeps only in-frame clones here, not all; method: immunoSEQ multiplex PCR. Here the sample spans more than 95,000 clones, roughly four fifths being singletons. Sequenced input: peripheral blood. These receptors were taken from a woman over 75 with active or convalescent COVID-19. CDR3s include the opening cysteine and the closing phenylalanine or tryptophan. A D gene is named only where the DNA matches it firmly. Not every row has a clone size; where given, it reads once, few, many or a size class.

V: TRBV10-3; J: TRBJ2-1; D: -; size: -; length: 14; DNA: TGTGCCATCAGTGAGCTAGGCTCCTACAATGAGCAGTTCTTC; CDR3: CAISELGSYNEQFF
V: TRBV7-3; J: TRBJ1-4; D: -; size: -; length: 13; DNA: TGTGCCATCGAATGGGGGGTAATTGAAAAACTGTTTTTT; CDR3: CAIEWGVIEKLFF
V: TRBV5-5; J: TRBJ2-6; D: TRBD1; size: -; length: 17; DNA: TGTGCCAGCAGTCAGGAGATGACAGGGTCTGGGGCCAACGTCCTGACTTTC; CDR3: CASSQEMTGSGANVLTF
V: TRBV7-9; J: TRBJ1-1; D: -; size: -; length: 15; DNA: TGTGCCAGCAGCTTAATGTGGGCGGGGAACACTGAAGCTTTCTTT; CDR3: CASSLMWAGNTEAFF
V: TRBV30; J: TRBJ1-2; D: TRBD1; size: once; length: 13; DNA: TGTGCCGGGCTCCAACAGGGGTTTCATGGCTACACCTTC; CDR3: CAGLQQGFHGYTF
V: TRBV10-3; J: TRBJ2-3; D: TRBD2; size: once; length: 20; DNA: TGTGCCATCAGTGAGTCCTACCCATCCTCAACTAGCGGGGGCACAGATACGCAGTATTTT; CDR3: CAISESYPSSTSGGTDTQYF
V: TRBV5-1; J: TRBJ1-2; D: TRBD1; size: -; length: 16; DNA: TGCGCCAGCAGCTTCACCCTTGGACAGGGGGCGAATGGCTACACCTTC; CDR3: CASSFTLGQGANGYTF
V: TRBV5-1; J: TRBJ1-5; D: -; size: -; length: 14; DNA: TGCGCCAGCAGCTTAGAGGGAGGCAATCAGCCCCAGCATTTT; CDR3: CASSLEGGNQPQHF
V: TRBV5-1; J: TRBJ1-6; D: -; size: -; length: 15; DNA: TGCGCCAGCAGCAGGATGGGGGGTGATAATTCACCCCTCCACTTT; CDR3: CASSRMGGDNSPLHF
V: TRBV6-5; J: TRBJ1-3; D: TRBD1; size: -; length: 14; DNA: TGTGCCAGCGGGACAGGGTTCACTGGAAACACCATATATTTT; CDR3: CASGTGFTGNTIYF
V: TRBV6-5; J: TRBJ2-3; D: TRBD1; size: -; length: 13; DNA: TGTGCCAGCAGCAACAGGGGTGTGGATACGCAGTATTTT; CDR3: CASSNRGVDTQYF
V: TRBV15; J: TRBJ1-1; D: -; size: -; length: 13; DNA: TGTGCCACCAGCAAGAAAGGAGGTGGTGAAGCTTTCTTT; CDR3: CATSKKGGGEAFF
V: TRBV10-3; J: TRBJ2-1; D: TRBD1; size: -; length: 14; DNA: TGTGCCATCAGTGAGTCGGGACAGGGAAATGAGCAGTTCTTC; CDR3: CAISESGQGNEQFF
V: TRBV5-1; J: TRBJ2-7; D: TRBD1; size: -; length: 16; DNA: TGCGCCAGCAGCCGACGGACAGGGGCGGGGTCCTACGAGCAGTACTTC; CDR3: CASSRRTGAGSYEQYF
V: TRBV30; J: TRBJ1-5; D: -; size: -; length: 16; DNA: TGTGCCTGGAGTGTACCCCCGGGGAGGCTCAATCAGCCCCAGCATTTT; CDR3: CAWSVPPGRLNQPQHF
V: TRBV10-3; J: TRBJ1-1; D: -; size: -; length: 14; DNA: TGTGCCATCAGTGGTCGAGGGAGGGCCACTGAAGCTTTCTTT; CDR3: CAISGRGRATEAFF
V: TRBV19; J: TRBJ1-1; D: -; size: -; length: 14; DNA: TGTGCCAGTAGTATAGGAGTGAGGGCTGCTGAAGCTTTCTTT; CDR3: CASSIGVRAAEAFF
V: TRBV28; J: TRBJ1-2; D: TRBD1; size: -; length: 16; DNA: TGTGCCAGCAGTAACCCGCCGGGACAGGGGTTATATGGCTACACCTTC; CDR3: CASSNPPGQGLYGYTF